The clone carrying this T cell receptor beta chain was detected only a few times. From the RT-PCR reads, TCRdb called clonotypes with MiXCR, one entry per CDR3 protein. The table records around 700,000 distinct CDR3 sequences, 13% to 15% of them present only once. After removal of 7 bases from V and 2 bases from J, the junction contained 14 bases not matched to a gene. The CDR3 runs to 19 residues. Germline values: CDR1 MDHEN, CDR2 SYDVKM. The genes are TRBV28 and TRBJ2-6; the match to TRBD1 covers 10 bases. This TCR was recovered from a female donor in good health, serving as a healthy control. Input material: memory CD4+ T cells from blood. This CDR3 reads CASIDSDRGIGTGANVLTF. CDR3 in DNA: TGTGCCAGCATTGACTCGGACAGGGGGATAGGAACTGGGGCCAACGTCCTGACTTTC.